This T cell receptor (beta chain) was sequenced in a study of cytomegalovirus exposure and HLA in healthy donors. General study points: HLA allele associations emerged for about 16,000 TCR beta sequences in a later analysis, at 0.05 false discovery rate.

A word on this clone: What it binds is unknown.

In germline, CDR1 is MRHNA, CDR2 SNTAGT. The V segment lost 6 bases and the J segment 4 bases; nucleotides outside the gene matches: 1. The CDR3 sequence is 15 residues long. PCR amplification relied on 60 Vbeta primers (plus 13 Jbeta primers). Data came from immunoSEQ multiplex PCR; TCRdb stores just in-frame clones and leaves some out. This table has roughly 98,000 clones, around 77% appearing once. V usage is TRBV6-4 and J usage is TRBJ2-3; TRBD2 matches 16 bases. The material sequenced was PBMCs. The receptor's source is a man aged 35 to 55 in good health and CMV-seronegative. The CDR3 coding sequence is TGTGCCAGCAGCGGGACTAGCGGGGGGGCAGATACGCAGTATTTT. Translated: CASSGTSGGADTQYF.